Following are 30 T cell receptor beta chains from one sample sequenced in a study of blood T cell repertoires in COVID-19 (dated by TCRdb to the early 2020s). Libraries were constructed by the immunoSEQ multiplex PCR assay. Drawn from immuneACCESS, this table holds only the in-frame rearrangements with V and J called that TCRdb kept. Clones are partly lost; checked studies trace under half to an unresolved V gene and leave the rest unexplained. This sample comprises fewer than 110,000 clones, 91% of them detected only once. The biggest ten clones account for 17% of the sample. Sequenced: peripheral blood. Source of these receptors: a man aged 45 to 65 with acute or convalescent COVID-19.

This clone was seen only once. This chain connects TRBV2 to TRBJ1-5, with D possibly TRBD1 on 6 matching bases. Germline values: CDR1 SNHLY, CDR2 FYNNEI. The CDR3 is made up of 14 amino acids. V was clipped by 5 bases and J by 7 bases, with 15 bases between them. The CDR3 spells CASSFSTGTQPQHF. DNA of the CDR3: TGTGCCAGCAGTTTTTCGACAGGAACCCAGCCCCAGCATTTT.

The chain has TRBV11-2 and TRBJ1-3; the match to TRBD1 covers 10 bases. The CDR3 contains 18 residues. Germline CDR1 and CDR2: SGHAT and FQNNGV. Trimming took 5 bases from V and 0 from J; bases not matched to a gene: 10. CDR3 in DNA: TGTGCCAGCAGCATATCCGGGACAGGGGTTCCCTCTGGAAACACCATATATTTT. This codes for CASSISGTGVPSGNTIYF.

The CDR3 DNA is TGCGCCAGCAGCTTGTTCCCGGGGGGGGGTCAGCCCCAGCATTTT. Translating it yields CASSLFPGGGQPQHF. The rearrangement joins TRBV5-1 to TRBJ1-5, with D tentatively TRBD1 (5 bases). The CDR3 consists of 15 residues. CDR1 and CDR2 from the germline V gene are SGHRS and YFSETQ. Trimming removed 1 base at V and 6 bases at J, with 14 bases between.

The chain joins TRBV7-2 to TRBJ2-7; TRBD2 is a possible D gene (6 bases). V was shortened by 3 bases and J by 2 bases, with 17 bases between the two germline ends. Germline V gene sequence: CDR1 SGHTA, CDR2 FQGNSA. The CDR3 totals 16 residues. CDR3 bases: TGTGCCAGCAGCTTCGCTGGGACGGGGGACCCCTACGAGCAGTACTTC. Amino acid sequence: CASSFAGTGDPYEQYF.

V is TRBV4-3 and J is TRBJ2-3; 11 bases align to TRBD2. J was trimmed by 4 bases and V by 4 bases; bases with no gene match: 16. The germline CDR1 and CDR2 sequences are LGHNA and YSLEER. This CDR3 is built from 19 residues. CDR3 loop: CASSRGATSGDGIADTQYF. CDR3 DNA sequence: TGCGCCAGCAGCCGGGGCGCGACTAGCGGGGATGGTATTGCAGATACGCAGTATTTT.

The chain links TRBV5-4 to TRBJ1-5, with 7 bases identical to TRBD1. This CDR3 comprises 15 residues. CDR1 is SGHNT and CDR2 is YYREEE in the germline V gene (reference sequence). Losses at the gene ends were 4 bases for V and 0 bases for J; bases not matched to a gene: 4. CDR3 protein: CASSRDSLSNQPQHF. CDR3 bases: TGTGCCAGCAGCCGGGACAGCCTTAGCAATCAGCCCCAGCATTTT.

The chain joins TRBV19 to TRBJ2-7; 8 nucleotides line up with TRBD1. V dropped 5 bases and J dropped 3; count of bases not matched to a gene: 3. The CDR3 sequence is 13 residues long. From germline, CDR1 is LNHDA and CDR2 SQIVND (reference sequence). The CDR3 is CASSRGQGYEQYF. The DNA for the CDR3 is TGTGCCAGTAGTCGTGGACAGGGCTACGAGCAGTACTTC.

The J gene is TRBJ1-6, the V gene TRBV6-5, with D tentatively TRBD1 (6 bases). The V gene's germline CDR1 is MNHEY and CDR2 SVGAGI. Between the trimmed V and J ends, which lost 1 base and 6 bases, there was a span of 10 bases. This CDR3 has 15 amino acids. The CDR3 DNA reads TGTGCCAGCAGTTACTTAGGGGGTTTTAATTCACCCCTCCACTTT. As protein: CASSYLGGFNSPLHF.

J is TRBJ2-5 and V is TRBV29-1; unclear D gene. CDR1 and CDR2 (germline): SQVTM, ANQGSEA. This CDR3 comprises 12 residues. V shed 3 bases and J shed 3 bases, with 8 bases lying between them. The CDR3 region is CSVEAIEETQYF. The CDR3 nucleotides read TGCAGCGTTGAGGCAATCGAAGAGACCCAGTACTTC.

This clone was counted a single time. This chain joins TRBV15 and TRBJ1-5; 8 nucleotides align to TRBD1. The CDR3 loop spans 15 amino acids. CDR1 LNHNV and CDR2 YYDKDF come from the germline V gene (reference sequence). J lost 7 bases, V lost 3 bases, and 8 bases had no gene match. The CDR3 reads CATSSRGLLGQPQHF. The CDR3 nucleotides are TGTGCCACCAGCAGCAGGGGGCTCCTTGGGCAGCCCCAGCATTTT.

This chain uses TRBV19 with TRBJ2-1; D might be TRBD1 (5 bases). The CDR3 sequence is 12 residues long. Trimming removed 5 bases at V and 15 bases at J, with 17 bases between. Germline V gene data show CDR1 as LNHDA and CDR2 as SQIVND (reference sequence). Here the CDR3 reads CASSSSGPGAFF. The CDR3 nucleotides read TGTGCCAGTAGTTCCTCTGGGCCTGGGGCGTTCTTC.

This chain connects TRBV6-5 to TRBJ1-2, with 7 bases aligning to TRBD1. V shed 6 bases, J shed 2 bases, and the junction held 6 bases outside the gene matches. Germline CDR1 MNHEY, CDR2 SVGAGI. The CDR3 contains 14 residues. Here the CDR3 reads CASSPQGINYGYTF. The DNA of the CDR3 is TGTGCCAGCAGCCCACAGGGGATCAACTATGGCTACACCTTC.

This chain links TRBV28 with TRBJ2-2, with D perhaps matching TRBD1 (7 bases). V lost 9 bases to trimming and J lost 4 bases, with 15 bases between them. The CDR3 sequence is 14 residues long. From germline, CDR1 is MDHEN and CDR2 SYDVKM. The CDR3 loop reads CASRLGGRTGELFF. The DNA for the CDR3 is TGTGCCAGTCGACTAGGGGGCCGCACCGGGGAGCTGTTTTTT.

The gene calls are TRBV19 and TRBJ1-2; 8 bases agree with TRBD1. CDR1 and CDR2 from the germline V gene are LNHDA and SQIVND (reference sequence). Germline trimming cut 5 bases from V and 3 bases from J; bases unmatched to any gene: 5. This CDR3 has 14 residues. CDR3 in amino acids: CASSPRQGYYGYTF. As DNA, the CDR3 is TGTGCCAGTAGTCCCAGACAGGGGTACTATGGCTACACCTTC.

This clone was seen only once. The chain links TRBV18 to TRBJ1-2; 9 nucleotides align to TRBD1. The germline V gene has CDR1 KGHSH and CDR2 LQKENI. CDR3 length equals 15 residues. The ends lost 6 bases at V and 0 bases at J; junction bases unmatched: 5. CDR3: CASSPGTGPNYGYTF. CDR3 DNA: TGTGCCAGCTCTCCGGGGACAGGGCCTAACTATGGCTACACCTTC.

In this sample, this clone turned up once. CDR3 amino acids: CASSFTGSGTEAFF. In nucleotides, the CDR3 is TGCGCCAGCAGCTTTACAGGGTCTGGCACTGAAGCTTTCTTT. The chain carries TRBV5-1 and TRBJ1-1; perhaps TRBD1 as D (6 bases). Germline loops: CDR1 SGHRS, CDR2 YFSETQ. The V and J ends lost 2 bases and 4 bases respectively, with 12 bases between them. The CDR3 is 14 amino acids.

The chain has TRBV3-1 (or the pseudogene TRBV3-2) and TRBJ1-4; 8 positions match TRBD1. This CDR3 has 14 residues. Germline trimming cut 4 bases from V and 7 bases from J; bases unmatched to any gene: 5. Germline CDR1 LGHDT, CDR2 YNNKEL (reference sequence). The CDR3 sequence: CASSRDRTSEKLFF. The CDR3 coding sequence is TGTGCCAGCAGCCGGGACAGGACGTCTGAAAAACTGTTTTTT.

The rearrangement uses TRBV28 and TRBJ2-6, with 7 nucleotides matching TRBD2. Germline lookup yields CDR1 MDHEN and CDR2 SYDVKM. This CDR3 is built from 16 residues. Germline trimming cut 3 bases from V and 1 base from J; bases unmatched to any gene: 3. CDR3 in DNA: TGTGCCAGCAGTTTTGGGGGGGAGTCTGGGGCCAACGTCCTGACTTTC. Translating it yields CASSFGGESGANVLTF.

CDR3 DNA: TGTGCCAGCAGTTTCGTTTCGAGGACCTACGAGCAGTACTTC. Its translation is CASSFVSRTYEQYF. The chain has TRBV28 and TRBJ2-7; unclear D gene. The CDR3 is 14 residues long. Trimming left V 3 bases short and J 2 bases short, with 11 bases between. Per the germline V gene, CDR1 is MDHEN and CDR2 is SYDVKM.

CDR3 loop: CASSFGRGYGYTF. The CDR3, as DNA: TGTGCCAGCAGCTTTGGTAGGGGGTATGGCTACACCTTC. The V and J genes are TRBV5-6 and TRBJ1-2, with D perhaps matching TRBD1 (6 bases). Germline-derived CDR1 and CDR2 are SGHDT and YYEEEE. This CDR3 is 13 amino acids long. V was clipped by 2 bases and J by 5 bases, with 10 bases between them.

J is TRBJ2-3 and V is TRBV11-3, with 12 nucleotides matching TRBD2. V lost 3 bases and J lost 0; bases outside the gene matches: 1. Germline CDR1 is SGHNT and CDR2 is YENEEA. CDR3 size: 16 residues. CDR3 sequence (DNA): TGTGCCAGCAGCTTTCTAGCGGGGGGGAGCACAGATACGCAGTATTTT. It yields the protein CASSFLAGGSTDTQYF.

This sequence joins TRBV5-1 and TRBJ2-7, with TRBD1 matching 11 bases. The trim removed 4 bases at V and 3 bases at J, leaving 12 bases unmatched. The CDR3 extends over 17 amino acids. Germline-derived CDR1 and CDR2 are SGHRS and YFSETQ. The DNA for the CDR3 is TGCGCCAGCAGCGCCGGTTCGGCCGGGACAGGGGGCTACGAGCAGTACTTC. Its protein product is CASSAGSAGTGGYEQYF. The variable domain in full, completed from reference TRBV5-1 and TRBJ2-7, reads KAGVTQTPRYLIKTRGQQVTLSCSPISGHRSVSWYQQTPGQGLQFLFEYFSETQRNKGNFPGRFSGRQFSNSRSEMNVSTLELGDSALYLCASSAGSAGTGGYEQYFGPGTRLTVT.

This chain links TRBV6-4 with TRBJ2-3; 7 nucleotides line up with TRBD2. This CDR3 region has 15 residues. Germline CDR1 and CDR2: MRHNA and SNTAGT. V shed 2 bases and J 2 bases; nucleotides not matched to a gene: 4. CDR3 sequence reads: CASSDREVDTDTQYF. In nucleotides, the CDR3 is TGTGCCAGCAGTGACCGGGAGGTGGACACAGATACGCAGTATTTT.

This rearrangement joins TRBV5-1 to TRBJ2-7; 9 bases are a match to TRBD1. The J segment lost 5 bases and the V segment lost 4 bases, leaving 4 bases of the junction unmatched. The germline V gene encodes CDR1 SGHRS and CDR2 YFSETQ. The CDR3 consists of 13 residues. For the CDR3, the DNA is TGCGCCAGCAGCCGGGACAGGGAGGACGAGCAGTACTTC. The encoded protein is CASSRDREDEQYF.

The rearrangement uses TRBV5-1 and TRBJ1-6, with 8 bases aligning to TRBD1. The V and J ends lost 4 bases and 7 bases, in that order; junction bases with no gene match: 7. CDR3 length: 15 amino acids. Germline lookup yields CDR1 SGHRS and CDR2 YFSETQ. This CDR3 reads CASSQRTGFNSPLHF. CDR3 DNA: TGCGCCAGCAGCCAACGGACAGGGTTCAATTCACCCCTCCACTTT.

The chain recombines TRBV19 with TRBJ1-2; TRBD1 aligns across 9 bases. Germline CDR1 LNHDA, CDR2 SQIVND (reference sequence). The ends lost 3 bases at V and 5 bases at J; junction bases unmatched: 13. The CDR3 is 17 amino acids. CDR3: CASSMTGTGLGMYGYTF. CDR3 nucleotide sequence: TGTGCCAGTAGTATGACCGGGACAGGGTTGGGGATGTATGGCTACACCTTC.

This chain uses TRBV5-1 with TRBJ2-1, with D hard to call. V dropped 1 base and J dropped 6 bases, with 8 bases sitting between them. The CDR3 has 13 residues. The V gene's germline CDR1 is SGHRS and CDR2 YFSETQ. CDR3 sequence reads: CASSLTRSNEQFF. The CDR3 DNA follows: TGCGCCAGCAGCTTGACCAGGTCCAATGAGCAGTTCTTC.

This clone came up once. The chain joins TRBV4-1 to TRBJ2-3; the D gene is possibly TRBD2 (5 bases). Trimming stripped 0 bases from V and 6 bases from J, with 7 bases between. CDR3 length: 13 amino acids. CDR1 and CDR2 from the germline V gene are MGHRA and YSYEKL. The CDR3 loop is CASSQERGDTQYF. The CDR3 bases are TGCGCCAGCAGCCAAGAACGAGGGGATACGCAGTATTTT.

This chain connects TRBV27 to TRBJ1-6; D not resolved. The CDR3 has 15 residues. Germline V gene data show CDR1 as MNHEY and CDR2 as SMNVEV (reference sequence). V was trimmed by 9 bases and J by 6 bases, leaving 18 bases between them. CDR3 sequence: CASGLPRRGNSPLHF. The CDR3 DNA is TGTGCCAGTGGGTTACCCCGACGAGGTAATTCACCCCTCCACTTT.

The chain couples TRBV19 to TRBJ1-5, with D tentatively TRBD1 (5 bases). Germline V lookup: CDR1 LNHDA, CDR2 SQIVND (reference sequence). The CDR3 sequence is 14 residues long. The V end lost 7 bases, the J end lost 3 bases, and 13 bases lay between the germline ends. Written as DNA, the CDR3 is TGTGCCAGTAACGGGGGGTTTTCCAATCAGCCCCAGCATTTT. It codes for CASNGGFSNQPQHF.